The sequence of this T cell receptor (beta chain) was determined in a study of CD8 T cells in ankylosing spondylitis. Study results and limitations: Seemingly distinctive of ankylosing spondylitis blood was a TCR beta motif formed by eight highly homologous variants. From matched ankylosing spondylitis synovial fluid, disease-linked clones were reportedly recovered at significantly enriched levels.

Germline V gene sequence: CDR1 LNHDA, CDR2 SQIVND (reference sequence). CDR3 length equals 14 residues. The V end lost 6 bases, the J end lost 2 bases, and 14 bases lay between the germline ends. For TCR beta, libraries came from quantitative 5'-RACE with molecular barcodes. TCRdb passed the 5' RACE reads through MiXCR, listing each CDR3 protein once. The sample records fewer than 200,000 distinct CDR3 sequences, 18% being singletons. Note on this clonotype: Antigen unknown.

This TCR was recovered from a male donor between 5 and 29 years old with ankylosing spondylitis or in good health (not recorded which). Specimen: blood, either unsorted or a sorted T cell fraction (not recorded which). The chain links TRBV19 to TRBJ2-7; D is ambiguous. The CDR3: CASSPTTGAYEQYF. CDR3 nucleotide sequence: TGTGCCAGTAGCCCTACGACCGGAGCCTACGAGCAGTACTTC.